This T cell receptor beta chain was retrieved from a study of blood T cell repertoires in COVID-19. As for the study in general: Acute-phase and convalescent COVID-19 samples originated in the United States, Italy and Spain. In each case, the material was cDNA or gDNA derived from T cells, B-cell-depleted T cells, or PBMCs.

Authors' data handling: Quantification of nucleated cells was approximated via reference gene primer amplification. Here immunoSEQ multiplex PCR was the method, and the copy in TCRdb shows in-frame clones only, minus some. Clonal size and the V and J genes are those of that table, whereas D and trimming came from the DNA. The data hold about 160,000 clones, with approximately 84% observed a single time. Input material: peripheral blood. The sequence was collected from a young man with active or convalescent COVID-19.

The CDR3 DNA sequence: TGTGCCAGCAGATTCACAGGGGGAAGAGGCACTGAAGCTTTCTTT. Translating gives CASRFTGGRGTEAFF. The V gene is TRBV6-5, the J gene TRBJ1-1; 8 positions match TRBD1. V was clipped by 6 bases and J by 4 bases; unmatched bases: 10. This CDR3 is built from 15 residues. CDR1 and CDR2 (germline): MNHEY, SVGAGI.